These 25 T cell receptor beta chains share one sample of origin, sequenced in a study of blood T cell repertoires in COVID-19. Sequencing used immunoSEQ multiplex PCR; TCRdb keeps in-frame clones, though not all of them. There are 200,000 to 250,000 clones in the sample; around 80% occur only once, and about 4% lies in the top ten. Sequenced: peripheral blood. These receptor sequences come from a woman between 40 and 50 years old with active or convalescent COVID-19.

In its sample, this clone was seen a few times. The V gene is TRBV4-1, the J gene TRBJ2-3; 10 bases are shared with TRBD2. The ends lost 4 bases at V and 5 bases at J; junction bases unmatched: 9. CDR1 is MGHRA and CDR2 is YSYEKL in the germline V gene. The CDR3 is 16 amino acids. CDR3 DNA: TGCGCCAGCAGCCTGGATCGGGCTAGCGGGGGAGATACGCAGTATTTT. Its protein is CASSLDRASGGDTQYF.

This clone was recorded a few times. This sequence joins TRBV6-1 and TRBJ1-2, with 9 nucleotides matching TRBD1. The CDR3 covers 16 residues. V lost 2 bases, J lost 4 bases, and 8 bases stayed unmatched. In germline, CDR1 is MNHNS, CDR2 SASEGT. This chain's CDR3 is CASSERGTGTLYGYTF. The CDR3, as DNA: TGTGCCAGCAGTGAACGCGGGACAGGGACGCTCTATGGCTACACCTTC.

This chain joins TRBV5-1 and TRBJ2-1; D possibly corresponds to TRBD1 (6 bases). CDR3 length: 18 residues. V lost 4 bases, J lost 10 bases, and 30 bases lay in between. The germline V gene has CDR1 SGHRS and CDR2 YFSETQ. CDR3 DNA sequence: TGCGCCAGCAGCACTGGGGGCTTGAGTGCGGGCTCACCCGGGGAGCAGTTCTTC. Amino acids: CASSTGGLSAGSPGEQFF.

This chain joins TRBV10-3 and TRBJ1-4; 7 bases line up with TRBD1. The germline V gene encodes CDR1 ENHRY and CDR2 SYGVKD. This CDR3 region has 14 residues. J was trimmed by 6 bases and V by 5 bases; bases with no gene match: 6. CDR3 in DNA: TGTGCCATCAGTCAACGGGACAGAGATGAAAAACTGTTTTTT. This sequence encodes CAISQRDRDEKLFF.

V gene TRBV6-2 or TRBV6-3 combines with J gene TRBJ1-4, with 8 bases matching TRBD1. J gave up 6 bases and V 4 bases, and 10 bases lay outside the gene matches. The CDR3 is made up of 16 amino acids. The germline V gene encodes CDR1 MNHEY and CDR2 SVGEGT. CDR3 amino acids: CASSSPQGAMDEKLFF. The CDR3 bases are TGTGCCAGCAGTTCCCCGCAGGGGGCTATGGATGAAAAACTGTTTTTT.

This clone has a single count. The V call is TRBV19, the J call TRBJ1-2; TRBD1 aligns across 7 bases. This CDR3 contains 15 residues. V shed 6 bases and J 3 bases; nucleotides not matched to a gene: 10. Germline V gives CDR1 LNHDA, CDR2 SQIVND (reference sequence). The DNA for the CDR3 is TGTGCCAGTAGGATTCTCACCGGGACAGACTATGGCTACACCTTC. This encodes CASRILTGTDYGYTF.

This clone was detected once. This chain joins TRBV28 and TRBJ1-1; D is ambiguous. Germline values: CDR1 MDHEN, CDR2 SYDVKM. V dropped 2 bases and J dropped 7 bases, with 11 bases sitting between them. The CDR3 loop spans 13 amino acids. CDR3 nucleotides: TGTGCCAGCAGTTTACCTAGTGGAGGTGAAGCTTTCTTT. It codes for CASSLPSGGEAFF. The variable domain in full, completed from reference TRBV28 and TRBJ1-1, reads DVKVTQSSRYLVKRTGEKVFLECVQDMDHENMFWYRQDPGLGLRLIYFSYDVKMKEKGDIPEGYSVSREKKERFSLILESASTNQTSMYLCASSLPSGGEAFFGQGTRLTVV.

V is TRBV6-6 and J is TRBJ2-4; 10 nucleotides line up with TRBD1. The CDR3 is 17 residues long. Looked up from germline, CDR1 is MNHNY and CDR2 is SVGAGI (reference sequence). Losses at the gene ends were 5 bases for V and 7 bases for J; bases not matched to a gene: 14. The CDR3 here is CASSPTGGTGHGNIQYF. As DNA, the CDR3 is TGTGCCAGCAGTCCGACAGGGGGCACGGGGCATGGGAACATTCAGTACTTC.

The V call is TRBV7-9, the J call TRBJ1-2; 10 positions agree with TRBD1. Germline CDR1 SEHNR, CDR2 FQNEAQ (reference sequence). The CDR3 spans 16 residues. V shed 5 bases, J shed 4 bases, and the junction held 10 bases outside the gene matches. The CDR3 sequence is CASSRPRDRGVYGYTF. The CDR3 DNA is TGTGCCAGCAGCCGCCCCCGGGACAGGGGAGTCTATGGCTACACCTTC.

This clone has just one count. The V gene is TRBV2, the J gene TRBJ1-5; the match to TRBD1 covers 7 bases. The V segment lost 6 bases and the J segment 7 bases; nucleotides outside the gene matches: 9. CDR1 is SNHLY, CDR2 FYNNEI, per germline. The CDR3 loop spans 14 amino acids. The CDR3 loop reads CASSATGEKQPQHF. The CDR3 DNA sequence: TGTGCCAGCAGCGCCACAGGGGAGAAGCAGCCCCAGCATTTT.

This chain joins TRBV7-3 and TRBJ1-1; 10 bases agree with TRBD1. The CDR3 sequence is 14 residues long. Trimming removed 5 bases from V and 4 bases from J; junction bases left unmatched: 4. Germline V gene sequence: CDR1 SGHTA, CDR2 FQGTGA. The CDR3 spells CASSDRTGGTEAFF. The CDR3, as DNA: TGTGCCAGCAGCGATCGGACAGGGGGCACTGAAGCTTTCTTT.

This clone was found a few times. The chain has TRBV28 and TRBJ1-2; 9 bases agree with TRBD1. The CDR3 spans 14 residues. Germline CDR1 is MDHEN and CDR2 is SYDVKM. The trim removed 5 bases at V and 2 bases at J, leaving 3 bases unmatched. The CDR3: CASSPGQGNYGYTF. CDR3 DNA: TGTGCCAGCAGTCCGGGACAGGGAAACTATGGCTACACCTTC.

This clone was seen only once. The chain couples TRBV5-1 to TRBJ1-6, with D perhaps matching TRBD1 (5 bases). CDR3 length: 14 amino acids. The V end was cut by 5 bases, the J end by 5 bases, with 11 bases between. Germline assignment: CDR1 SGHRS and CDR2 YFSETQ. DNA for the CDR3: TGCGCCAGCAGTATAGACAGCAATAATTCACCCCTCCACTTT. Amino acid sequence: CASSIDSNNSPLHF.

The chain has TRBV24-1 and TRBJ1-6; 7 nucleotides match TRBD1. Per germline, CDR1 KGHDR and CDR2 SFDVKD. The CDR3 consists of 14 residues. V trimming: 2 bases; J trimming: 7 bases; junction bases outside the gene matches: 1. Here the CDR3 DNA reads TGTGCCACCAGTGATTCGGACAGGAATTCACCCCTCCACTTT. Translating it yields CATSDSDRNSPLHF.

The J gene is TRBJ2-3, the V gene TRBV6-1; 11 bases map to TRBD1. Looked up from germline, CDR1 is MNHNS and CDR2 is SASEGT. With 6 bases clipped from V and 10 bases from J, the junction kept 9 bases outside the gene matches. This CDR3 is built from 14 residues. The chain's CDR3 is CASSLDRDRGAQYF. The CDR3 DNA sequence: TGTGCCAGCAGCCTTGACCGGGACAGGGGGGCGCAGTATTTT.

V is TRBV7-2 and J is TRBJ2-7; possible D gene TRBD2, 5 bases. CDR3 length equals 13 residues. The ends were cut back, 0 bases at V and 12 bases at J, with 15 bases in the middle. The germline V gene encodes CDR1 SGHTA and CDR2 FQGNSA. CDR3 coding DNA: TGTGCCAGCAGCTTAGCTGGGTCAGGCGGGTTGTACTTC. Translating gives CASSLAGSGGLYF.

The chain uses TRBV4-1 and TRBJ1-1; the match to TRBD1 covers 7 bases. Germline V gene sequence: CDR1 MGHRA, CDR2 YSYEKL. Trimming cost V 4 bases and J 1 base; bases outside gene matches: 3. The CDR3 is made up of 14 amino acids. The CDR3 nucleotides read TGCGCCAGCAGCCCGGGACAGCGGAACACTGAAGCTTTCTTT. Translating it yields CASSPGQRNTEAFF.

The chain combines TRBV19 with TRBJ1-4; TRBD1 aligns across 10 bases. This CDR3 is 13 amino acids long. The germline V gene has CDR1 LNHDA and CDR2 SQIVND (reference sequence). Unmatched junction bases numbered 6, after V lost 4 bases and J lost 13 bases. CDR3 sequence reads: CASSTGQGRGLFF. CDR3 nucleotides: TGTGCCAGTAGTACGGGACAGGGGAGGGGACTGTTTTTT.

The V call is TRBV5-5, the J call TRBJ2-2, with TRBD1 identical over 8 bases. Trimming at V came to 1 base and at J to 4 bases, leaving 12 bases not matched to a gene. Germline CDR1 and CDR2: SGHKS and YYEKEE (reference sequence). The CDR3 sequence is 18 residues long. CDR3 sequence: CASSLLLGQGLLTGELFF. The CDR3 DNA sequence: TGTGCCAGCAGCTTGCTCCTAGGACAGGGTCTTCTCACCGGGGAGCTGTTTTTT.

The chain has TRBV28 and TRBJ2-7; 7 bases align to TRBD2. This CDR3 comprises 14 residues. CDR1 is MDHEN and CDR2 is SYDVKM in the germline V gene. With V trimmed by 3 bases and J by 3 bases, 5 bases remained unmatched. This CDR3 is CASSFGRGFYEQYV. The CDR3 DNA reads as TGTGCCAGCAGTTTTGGGCGGGGGTTCTACGAGCAGTACGTC.

V usage is TRBV2 and J usage is TRBJ2-7; 11 bases match TRBD1. In germline, CDR1 is SNHLY, CDR2 FYNNEI. The V and J ends lost 4 bases and 1 base, in that order; junction bases with no gene match: 3. The CDR3 length is 15 residues. This CDR3 reads CASSGGTGGSYEQYF. CDR3 DNA sequence: TGTGCCAGCAGTGGGGGGACAGGGGGATCCTACGAGCAGTACTTC.

This chain uses TRBV28 with TRBJ2-1, with 11 bases lining up with TRBD2. Germline V gene lookup returns CDR1 MDHEN and CDR2 SYDVKM. The V and J ends lost 10 bases and 5 bases, in that order; junction bases with no gene match: 13. CDR3 length: 16 residues. The chain's CDR3 is CATTETRLAGHNEQFF. CDR3 nucleotides: TGTGCCACCACAGAAACTCGACTAGCGGGGCACAATGAGCAGTTCTTC.

The chain combines TRBV4-1 with TRBJ1-2, with TRBD1 matching 12 bases. Per germline, CDR1 MGHRA and CDR2 YSYEKL. The CDR3 is made up of 12 amino acids. Trimming removed 8 bases from V and 8 bases from J; junction bases left unmatched: 3. CDR3 sequence (DNA): TGCGCCAGCGGGACAGGGGGCCGGGGCTACACCTTC. This translates into CASGTGGRGYTF.

The V and J genes are TRBV5-1 and TRBJ2-7, with 7 bases matching TRBD1. Germline CDR1 is SGHRS and CDR2 is YFSETQ. V was clipped by 1 base and J by 6 bases; unmatched bases: 4. The CDR3 spans 13 residues. DNA of the CDR3: TGCGCCAGCAGCTTGACAGGGGTAGGCGAGCAGTACGTC. Amino acids: CASSLTGVGEQYV.

This chain links TRBV4-1 with TRBJ2-5; 9 bases map to TRBD2. The CDR3 runs 16 residues. Germline assignment: CDR1 MGHRA and CDR2 YSYEKL. V gave up 1 base and J gave up 5 bases; unmatched junction bases: 8. CDR3 amino acids: CASSQGRAGGRETQYF. The CDR3, as DNA: TGCGCCAGCAGCCAAGGTCGTGCGGGGGGGAGGGAGACCCAGTACTTC.